The 4 T cell receptor beta chains reported below all come from one sample, sequenced in a study of beta chain features in type 1 diabetes. Expressed TCRB transcripts were sequenced because the entire RNA isolate underwent reverse transcription. The table came from immunoSEQ multiplex PCR; TCRdb's copy has only in-frame clones and leaves some out. The sample consists of under 400,000 clones, around an eighth of them appearing once. The material sequenced was naive CD4+ T cells from blood. These receptors were obtained from a man between 18 and 29 years old in good health.

The V gene is TRBV19, the J gene TRBJ2-6; D unclear. The CDR3 is 17 residues long. CDR1 and CDR2 from the germline V gene are LNHDA and SQIVND (reference sequence). Trimming cost V 7 bases and J 0 bases, with 16 bases left between them. The DNA for the CDR3 is TGTGCCAGTACCCCACTCAGGCAAAGCTCTGGGGCCAACGTCCTGACTTTC. This gives the protein CASTPLRQSSGANVLTF.

This clone was seen more than once but under ten times. CDR3 loop: CASSVLSGGYEQFF. The DNA of the CDR3 is TGTGCCAGCAGCGTTTTAAGCGGGGGGTATGAGCAGTTCTTC. V is TRBV7-3 and J is TRBJ2-1, with 9 bases lining up with TRBD2. The CDR3 has 14 residues. J was trimmed by 8 bases and V by 5 bases; bases with no gene match: 7. Germline CDR1 and CDR2: SGHTA and FQGTGA.

This sequence joins TRBV29-1 and TRBJ2-7; 8 nucleotides match TRBD1. J lost 2 bases, V lost 6 bases, and 9 bases had no gene match. The CDR3 consists of 14 residues. Germline CDR1 and CDR2: SQVTM and ANQGSEA. The CDR3 region has the DNA TGCAGCGTCAAAAAGGGACAGGCGACCTACGAGCAGTACTTC. Residues: CSVKKGQATYEQYF.

Only a few counts were recorded for this clone. V is TRBV7-7 and J is TRBJ2-2; D is possibly TRBD1 (6 bases). V gave up 2 bases and J gave up 2 bases, with 12 bases separating them. This CDR3 contains 16 residues. Germline-derived CDR1 and CDR2 are SSHAT and FNYEAQ (reference sequence). Here the CDR3 reads CASSLIGTYNTGELFF. The CDR3 nucleotides read TGTGCCAGCAGCTTAATCGGGACATATAACACCGGGGAGCTGTTTTTT.